Here is one TCR beta chain with its context. Germline V gene data show CDR1 as SGHTA and CDR2 as FQGNSA. The V end was cut by 5 bases, the J end by 7 bases, with 7 bases between. This CDR3 is built from 11 residues. The sample belongs to a study of T cell responses to AZD1222 COVID-19 vaccine. Some clones are missing from TCRdb's copy, which holds only in-frame ones; the method was immunoSEQ multiplex PCR. Among some 150,000 clones listed, approximately 89% were seen once. The source material was peripheral blood, sampled 28 days after the second AZD1222 dose. This receptor was identified in an adult who received the AZD1222 COVID-19 vaccine. The chain joins TRBV7-2 to TRBJ2-3, with D unclear. CDR3: CASSQEYTQYF. DNA for the CDR3: TGTGCCAGCAGCCAGGAATATACGCAGTATTTT.